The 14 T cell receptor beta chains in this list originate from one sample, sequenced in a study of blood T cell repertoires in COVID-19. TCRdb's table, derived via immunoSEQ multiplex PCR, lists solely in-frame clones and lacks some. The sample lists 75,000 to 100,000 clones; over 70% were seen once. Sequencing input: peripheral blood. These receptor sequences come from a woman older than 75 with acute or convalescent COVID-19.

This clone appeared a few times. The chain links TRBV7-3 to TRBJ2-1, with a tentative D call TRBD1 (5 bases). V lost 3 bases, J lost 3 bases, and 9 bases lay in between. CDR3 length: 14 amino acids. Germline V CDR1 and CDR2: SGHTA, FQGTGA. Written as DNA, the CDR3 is TGTGCCAGCAGCTTCCAGGGTGACTACAATGAGCAGTTCTTC. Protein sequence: CASSFQGDYNEQFF.

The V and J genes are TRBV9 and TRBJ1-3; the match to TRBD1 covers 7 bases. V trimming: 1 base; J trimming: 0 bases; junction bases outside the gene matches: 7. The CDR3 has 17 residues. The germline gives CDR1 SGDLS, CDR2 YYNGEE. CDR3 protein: CASSVTGTESSGNTIYF. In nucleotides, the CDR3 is TGTGCCAGCAGCGTAACCGGGACAGAGAGCTCTGGAAACACCATATATTTT.

The CDR3 DNA sequence: TGCGCCAGCAGCCAAGAAGGGGACAGAAGTAATTCACCCCTCCACTTT. This sequence encodes CASSQEGDRSNSPLHF. The V call is TRBV4-3, the J call TRBJ1-6, with 7 bases matching TRBD1. CDR3 size: 16 residues. Per germline, CDR1 LGHNA and CDR2 YSLEER. Trimming at V came to 0 bases and at J to 6 bases, leaving 5 bases not matched to a gene.

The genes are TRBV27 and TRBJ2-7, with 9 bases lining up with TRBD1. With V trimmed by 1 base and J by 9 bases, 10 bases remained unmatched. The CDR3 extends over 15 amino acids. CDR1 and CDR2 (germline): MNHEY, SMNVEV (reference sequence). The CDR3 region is CASSLYGTGPDVQYF. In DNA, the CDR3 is TGTGCCAGCAGTTTATACGGGACAGGGCCAGATGTGCAGTACTTC.

CDR3: CASSPSESILNEQFF. For the CDR3, the DNA is TGTGCCAGCTCACCTTCCGAGTCGATCCTCAATGAGCAGTTCTTC. This chain uses TRBV18 with TRBJ2-1; D unresolved. There are 15 residues in the CDR3. Between the trimmed V and J ends, which lost 3 bases and 6 bases, there was a span of 15 bases. Germline V gene lookup returns CDR1 KGHSH and CDR2 LQKENI.

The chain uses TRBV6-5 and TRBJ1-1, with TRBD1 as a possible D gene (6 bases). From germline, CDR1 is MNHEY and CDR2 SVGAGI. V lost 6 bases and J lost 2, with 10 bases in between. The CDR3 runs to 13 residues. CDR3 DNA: TGTGCCAGCAGCCCAGGGGTTAACACTGAAGCTTTCTTT. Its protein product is CASSPGVNTEAFF.

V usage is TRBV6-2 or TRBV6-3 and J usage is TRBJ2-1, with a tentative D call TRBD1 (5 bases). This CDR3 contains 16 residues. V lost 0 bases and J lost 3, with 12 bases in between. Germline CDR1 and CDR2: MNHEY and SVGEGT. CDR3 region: CASSYSQGVYYNEQFF. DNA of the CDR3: TGTGCCAGCAGTTACTCGCAAGGGGTTTACTACAATGAGCAGTTCTTC.

In nucleotides, the CDR3 is TGTGCCAGCTCACCACAATCCCAGGGCCTCTATAATTCACCCCTCCACTTT. Its translation is CASSPQSQGLYNSPLHF. This rearrangement joins TRBV18 to TRBJ1-6; D is possibly TRBD1 (5 bases). CDR3 length: 17 residues. Trimming removed 1 base from V and 3 bases from J, with 13 bases in between. Germline V gene lookup returns CDR1 KGHSH and CDR2 LQKENI.

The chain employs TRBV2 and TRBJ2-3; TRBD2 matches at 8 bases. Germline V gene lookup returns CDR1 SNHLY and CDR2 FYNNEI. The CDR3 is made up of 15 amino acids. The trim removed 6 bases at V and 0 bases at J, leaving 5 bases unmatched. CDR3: CASRKLAGSTDTQYF. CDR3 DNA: TGTGCCAGCAGGAAGCTAGCGGGTAGCACAGATACGCAGTATTTT.

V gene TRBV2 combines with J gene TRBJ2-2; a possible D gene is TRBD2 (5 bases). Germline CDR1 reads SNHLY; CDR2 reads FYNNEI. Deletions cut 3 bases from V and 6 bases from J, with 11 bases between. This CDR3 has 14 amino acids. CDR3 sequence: CASSETGWAGELFF. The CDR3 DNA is TGTGCCAGCAGTGAGACGGGGTGGGCCGGGGAGCTGTTTTTT. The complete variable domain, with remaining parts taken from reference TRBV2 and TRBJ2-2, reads EPEVTQTPSHQVTQMGQEVILRCVPISNHLYFYWYRQILGQKVEFLVSFYNNEISEKSEIFDDQFSVERPDGSNFTLKIRSTKLEDSAMYFCASSETGWAGELFFGEGSRLTVL.

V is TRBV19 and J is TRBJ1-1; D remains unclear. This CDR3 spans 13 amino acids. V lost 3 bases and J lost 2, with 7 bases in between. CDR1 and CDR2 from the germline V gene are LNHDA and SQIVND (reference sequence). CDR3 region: CASSIWSNTEAFF. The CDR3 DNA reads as TGTGCCAGTAGTATCTGGAGTAACACTGAAGCTTTCTTT.

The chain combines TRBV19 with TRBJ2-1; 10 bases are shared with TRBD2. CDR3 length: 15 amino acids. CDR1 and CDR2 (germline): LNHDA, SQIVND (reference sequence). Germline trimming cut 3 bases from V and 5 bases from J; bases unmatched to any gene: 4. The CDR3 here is CASSIGLAGDNEQFF. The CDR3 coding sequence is TGTGCCAGTAGTATCGGGCTAGCGGGAGACAATGAGCAGTTCTTC.

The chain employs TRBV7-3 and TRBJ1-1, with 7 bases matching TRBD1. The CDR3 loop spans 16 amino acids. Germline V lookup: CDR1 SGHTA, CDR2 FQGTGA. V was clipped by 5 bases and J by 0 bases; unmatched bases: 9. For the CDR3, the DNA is TGTGCCAGCAGCGCAACCGGGACAGCCGTGAACACTGAAGCTTTCTTT. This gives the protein CASSATGTAVNTEAFF.

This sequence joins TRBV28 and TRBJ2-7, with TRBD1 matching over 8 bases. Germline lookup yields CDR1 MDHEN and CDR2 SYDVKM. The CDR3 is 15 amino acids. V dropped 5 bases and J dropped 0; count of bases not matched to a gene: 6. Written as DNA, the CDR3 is TGTGCCAGCAGTGGGGGACAGGCTTTCTCCTACGAGCAGTACTTC. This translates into CASSGGQAFSYEQYF.